This record concerns one TCR beta chain sequence. Its antigen is not yet known. The sample holds no much larger clone one base away, and base qualities are not on file. These data are taken from a study of shared clonotypes between healthy human individuals (TCRdb year 2020). About the full investigation: Three men and two women, aged 18 to 49 years, made up the cohort. Different laboratories and diverse techniques were used to prepare libraries and sequence TCR repertoires, to increase sequencing depth and limit assay-specific biases. To estimate repertoire size and how much clonotypes are shared between individuals, the study performed deep sequencing of blood TCR repertoires from about 5 healthy adults. For each donor, CD4 naive and CD4 memory were each given three plates, CD8 naive was given two plates, and CD8 memory was given one plate. Leukapheresis yielded between about 0.85 and 10 billion PBMCs per donor. Overall study outcomes, separate from this receptor: The small number of donors limited the genetic and exposure-history diversity represented. About 5% of naive CD4, 3.5% of naive CD8, around 2.3% of memory CD4, and less than 0.45% of memory CD8 clonotypes were shared across a few donors. Higher generation probabilities were observed for clonotypes shared by all four sorted-subset donors than for non-shared clonotypes. Even with the large sequencing depth, rarefaction of the sorted-subset datasets indicated that sequencing was incomplete. Sampling was restricted to blood, and TCR repertoires in tissues likely differ from the TCR repertoires found in blood. Larger estimated clonotype richness was generally found for naive subsets than for memory subsets. Pairwise subsampling indicated that sequencing depth was expected to affect the degree of clonotype sharing among donors.

Including the terminal cysteine and phenylalanine, the CDR3 comprises 18 residues. Only the CDR3 DNA is retained, 54 bases long and in frame from the first base. From a lookup of the germline V gene, CDR1 and CDR2 are SGHAT and FQNNGV. V is trimmed back by 3 bases and J by 3 bases, and the junction contains 14 bases that no gene match accounts for. Using the deep immunoSEQ assay, TCR CDR3 regions were amplified from genomic DNA by multiplex PCR. Genomic DNA extracted from each cell subset was distributed evenly over all wells of several immunoSEQ 96-well plates, and each plate served as one replicate. For sorted subsets, around 0.2 ug genomic DNA, equal to about 30,000 T cell genomes, was loaded into each replicate PCR. Purified libraries were quantified with a Qubit 3.0 fluorometer, sized on a Bioanalyzer 2100, and re-quantified with the KAPA Library Quantification kit. Every immunoSEQ 96-well plate was sequenced on a separate single-read 150-cycle Illumina NextSeq 550 flow cell. The paper's data handling went like this. Because the immunoSEQ output held only junctional sequences and lacked quality scores, the filtering could not match the filtering applied to full-length reads. Sequences were annotated with PyIR, a Python wrapper for IgBLAST v1.9, using IMGT germline references to assign V/J genes and CDR3. Reads with weak V/J assignments (E-value above 1e-6), missing CDR3, stop codons, out-of-frame junctions, or ambiguous translated residues were removed. V3J clonotypes were defined as sequences sharing the same inferred V gene, J gene, and CDR3 amino acid sequence. To compute the percentage overlap between repertoires, the number of shared unique clonotypes was divided by the size of the smaller repertoire. Three approaches were used to assess repertoire richness: RTK rarefaction, the Chao1 estimator, and Recon v2.1 estimates of unobserved clonotypes. Generation probabilities for all TCRbeta clonotypes obtained by the gDNA method from a few donors were computed using OLGA. What TCRdb holds here is the immuneACCESS table cut down to in-frame rearrangements. Part of the clones is not present; checked against another copy, under half of the missing clones reflect an unresolved V gene, and the others are unexplained. The V and J calls and clone size were taken over from that table, and D and trimming were inferred from the DNA. This sample gives 1.4 million or so clones in total; 98% of them show up just once. Roughly 0.36% of the sample rests with the top ten.

Healthy HIV-negative adults with no recently reported acute infections or vaccinations were included as donors. Every donor was a Caucasian adult living in Nashville, Tennessee, USA. Magnetic negative selection was used to enrich CD4+ T cells, after which naive cells were positively selected on CD45RA and the negative fraction became the memory subset. Blood was collected by leukapheresis, and PBMCs were isolated by Ficoll-Histopaque density gradient centrifugation and then cryopreserved in liquid nitrogen vapor phase. Analytical flow cytometry was used to check the purity and quantity of every magnetically sorted T cell population. From each sorted fraction, genomic DNA was isolated and quantified by UV absorbance on a Nanodrop 2000c.

The rearrangement joined TRBV11-2 to TRBJ2-3; a stretch of 8 junction bases matches TRBD2. This clonotype was sampled from a man aged 25 to 45 in good health. What was sequenced was naive CD4+ T cells sorted from blood. The sample's cell subset or site label is to be understood as: CD45RA+ positively selected. CDR3 protein: CASSFPRVGASGTDTQYF. The DNA reads TGTGCCAGCAGCTTCCCCCGGGTGGGTGCTAGCGGGACAGATACGCAGTATTTT.